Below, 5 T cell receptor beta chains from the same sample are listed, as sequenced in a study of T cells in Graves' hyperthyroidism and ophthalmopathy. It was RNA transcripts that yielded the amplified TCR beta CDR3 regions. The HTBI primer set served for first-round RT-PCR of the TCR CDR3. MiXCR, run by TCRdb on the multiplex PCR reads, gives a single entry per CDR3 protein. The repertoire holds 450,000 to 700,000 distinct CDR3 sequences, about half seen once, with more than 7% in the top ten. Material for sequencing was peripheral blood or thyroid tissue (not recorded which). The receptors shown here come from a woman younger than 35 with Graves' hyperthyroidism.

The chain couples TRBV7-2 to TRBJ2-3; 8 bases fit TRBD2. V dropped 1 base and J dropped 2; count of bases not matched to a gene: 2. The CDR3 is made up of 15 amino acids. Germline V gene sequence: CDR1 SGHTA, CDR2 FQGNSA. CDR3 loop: CASSLVGRATDTQYF. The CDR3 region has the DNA TGTGCCAGCAGCTTAGTCGGGAGGGCCACAGATACGCAGTATTTT. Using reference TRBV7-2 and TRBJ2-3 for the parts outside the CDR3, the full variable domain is GAGVSQSPSNKVTEKGKDVELRCDPISGHTALYWYRQSLGQGLEFLIYFQGNSAPDKSGLPSDRFSAERTGGSVSTLTIQRTQQEDSAVYLCASSLVGRATDTQYFGPGTRLTVL.

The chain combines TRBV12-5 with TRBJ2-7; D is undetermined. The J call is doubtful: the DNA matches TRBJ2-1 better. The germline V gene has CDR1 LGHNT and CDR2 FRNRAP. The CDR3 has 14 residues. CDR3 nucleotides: TGTGCTAGTGGTTTACCTCCCGGATCCAATGAGCAGTTCTTC. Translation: CASGLPPGSNEQFF.

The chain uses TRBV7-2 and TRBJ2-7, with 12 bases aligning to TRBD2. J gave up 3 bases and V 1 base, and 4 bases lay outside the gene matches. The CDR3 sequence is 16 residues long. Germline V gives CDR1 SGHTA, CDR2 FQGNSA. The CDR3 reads CASSLVASGRDYEQYF. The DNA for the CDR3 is TGTGCCAGCAGCTTAGTGGCTAGCGGGAGGGACTACGAGCAGTACTTC. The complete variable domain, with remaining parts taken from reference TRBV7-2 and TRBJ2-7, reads GAGVSQSPSNKVTEKGKDVELRCDPISGHTALYWYRQSLGQGLEFLIYFQGNSAPDKSGLPSDRFSAERTGGSVSTLTIQRTQQEDSAVYLCASSLVASGRDYEQYFGPGTRLTVT.

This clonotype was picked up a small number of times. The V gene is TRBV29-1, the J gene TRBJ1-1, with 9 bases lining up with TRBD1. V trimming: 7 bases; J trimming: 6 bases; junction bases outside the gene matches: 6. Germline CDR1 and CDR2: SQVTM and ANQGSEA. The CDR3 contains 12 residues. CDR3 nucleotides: TGCAGCGCTAGACAGGGGGTCGCTGAAGCTTTCTTT. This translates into CSARQGVAEAFF.

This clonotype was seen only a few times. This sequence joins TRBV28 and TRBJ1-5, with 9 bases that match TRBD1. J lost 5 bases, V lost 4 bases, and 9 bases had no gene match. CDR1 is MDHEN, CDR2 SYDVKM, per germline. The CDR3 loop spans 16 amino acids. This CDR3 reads CASSSGTGPFHQPQHF. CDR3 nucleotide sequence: TGTGCCAGCAGTTCAGGGACAGGGCCTTTCCATCAGCCCCAGCATTTT.